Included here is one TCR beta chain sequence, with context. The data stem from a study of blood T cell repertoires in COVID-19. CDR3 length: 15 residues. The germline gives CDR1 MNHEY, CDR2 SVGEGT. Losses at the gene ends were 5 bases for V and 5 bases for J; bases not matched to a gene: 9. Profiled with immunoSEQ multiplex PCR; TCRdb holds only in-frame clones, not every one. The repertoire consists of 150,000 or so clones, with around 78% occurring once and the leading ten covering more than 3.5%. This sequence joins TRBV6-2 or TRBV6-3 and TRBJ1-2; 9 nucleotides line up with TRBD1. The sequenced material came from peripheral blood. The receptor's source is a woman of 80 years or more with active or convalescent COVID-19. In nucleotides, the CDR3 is TGTGCCAGCAGTGACTTTGAGACAGGGGGTTATGGCTACACCTTC. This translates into CASSDFETGGYGYTF.